The clone carrying this TCR beta chain showed up just a few times. Its antigen is unidentified. These data belong to a study of blood T cells in healthy people across ages. Study observations and caveats: Fewer expanded clones and more diversity marked long-lived versus aged donors. A strong correlation between TCR beta diversity and naive T cell percentage was seen. As age increased, TCR beta diversity per million T cells fell in a roughly linear fashion.

The CDR3 consists of 15 residues. Germline V gene sequence: CDR1 SGHTA, CDR2 FQGNSA. The V and J ends lost 4 bases and 0 bases respectively, with 7 bases between them. The authors ran a second PCR of roughly 6 to 12 cycles using a sample-barcoded 5' primer and a J-beta primer mix. A single record per CDR3 protein comes from TCRdb applying MiXCR to the 5' RACE reads. The sample includes about 800,000 distinct CDR3 sequences, more than 20% of them seen just once. The same data also went into a second study, on T cells of mothers and their children. That paper states: No persistent microchimeric T cell clones were detected at approximately 91 clones per million clonotypes sensitivity.

Sequencing input: blood. The rearrangement uses TRBV7-2 and TRBJ2-6; D call uncertain. This clonotype was sampled from a boy aged 5-17 years in good health. CDR3 in DNA: TGTGCCAGCAGCTCCGGGCTCTCTGGGGCCAACGTCCTGACTTTC. Protein sequence: CASSSGLSGANVLTF.